The subject of this entry is one T cell receptor (beta chain). Trimming removed 6 bases from V and 4 bases from J; junction bases left unmatched: 3. This CDR3 contains 13 residues. The germline V gene encodes CDR1 MNHEY and CDR2 SMNVEV (reference sequence). The sample originates from a study of blood T cell repertoires in COVID-19. For the study at large: Samples representing acute and convalescent COVID-19 were sourced from the United States, Italy and Spain.

Per the original methods: Estimation of nucleated cell counts relied on the amplification of reference gene primers. The repertoire was sequenced with immunoSEQ multiplex PCR; TCRdb's copy has only in-frame clones and lacks some. The V and J calls and clone size were taken over from that table, and D and trimming were inferred from the DNA. The sample lists more than 250,000 clones, around nine tenths occurring once. The sequence came from a man aged 50-59 years with active or convalescent COVID-19. Sequencing used peripheral blood. This rearrangement joins TRBV27 to TRBJ1-2, with 9 bases lining up with TRBD1. The CDR3 nucleotides read TGTGCCAGCAGCGGGACAGGGCCCTATGGCTACACCTTC. This encodes CASSGTGPYGYTF.